This TCR beta chain originates from a study of PD-1 blockade in classical Hodgkin lymphoma. Documented time point: cycle 4 day 1 (C4D1), after 5 to 7 weeks of nivolumab. Exposure to brentuximab vedotin varied, and each patient had relapsed following autologous stem cell transplantation. The table came from immunoSEQ multiplex PCR; TCRdb's copy has only in-frame clones and leaves some out. The repertoire holds approximately 30,000 clones, approximately 72% seen once, with about 3.6% in the top ten. This CDR3 is 16 amino acids long. Study-wide results and limits: Underlying causes for the observed repertoire differences were not defined, possibly disease activity or prior therapy.

As regards this clone: Its target is unknown.

Sequenced here: peripheral blood mononuclear cells (PBMCs), sampled before the fourth cycle of nivolumab. V usage is TRBV21-1 and J usage is TRBJ2-4; the table names TRBD1, a call not compared with the DNA. TRBV21-1 is recorded as a pseudogene. The sequence came from a human donor with classical Hodgkin lymphoma. CDR3 nucleotide sequence: TGTGCCAGCAGCCCTCGACAGGGAAGGGCCAAAAACATTCAGTACTTC. It encodes CASSPRQGRAKNIQYF.